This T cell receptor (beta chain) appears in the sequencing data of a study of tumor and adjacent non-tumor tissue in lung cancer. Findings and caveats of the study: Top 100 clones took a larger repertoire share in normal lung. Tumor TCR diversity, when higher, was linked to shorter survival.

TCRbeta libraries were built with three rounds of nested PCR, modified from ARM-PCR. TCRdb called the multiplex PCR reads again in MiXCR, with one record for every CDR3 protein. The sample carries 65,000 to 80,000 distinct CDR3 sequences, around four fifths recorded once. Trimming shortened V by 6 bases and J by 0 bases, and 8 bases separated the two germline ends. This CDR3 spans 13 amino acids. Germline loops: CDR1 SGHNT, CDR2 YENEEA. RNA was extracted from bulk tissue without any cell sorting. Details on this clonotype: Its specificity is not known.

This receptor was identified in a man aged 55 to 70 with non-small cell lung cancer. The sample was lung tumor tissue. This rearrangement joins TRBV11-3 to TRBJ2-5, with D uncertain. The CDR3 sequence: CASSLWNQETQYF. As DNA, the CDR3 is TGTGCCAGCAGTCTCTGGAACCAAGAGACCCAGTACTTC.